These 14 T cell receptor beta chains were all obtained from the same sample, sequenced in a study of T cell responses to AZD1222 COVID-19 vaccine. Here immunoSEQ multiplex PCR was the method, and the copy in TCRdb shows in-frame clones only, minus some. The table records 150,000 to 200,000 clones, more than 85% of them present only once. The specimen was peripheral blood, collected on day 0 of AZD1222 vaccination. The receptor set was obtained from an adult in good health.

The CDR3 is CASSIDHGVFSYGYTF. The CDR3 nucleotides are TGTGCCAGTAGTATAGATCACGGGGTTTTTTCCTATGGCTACACCTTC. V is TRBV19 and J is TRBJ1-2; no reliable D call. Germline CDR1 is LNHDA and CDR2 is SQIVND (reference sequence). V was trimmed by 0 bases and J by 4 bases, leaving 15 bases between them. The CDR3 has 16 amino acids.

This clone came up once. CDR3 DNA: TGTGCCAGCAACACCCGGGACAGCTATGGCTACACCTTC. Encoded protein: CASNTRDSYGYTF. This chain uses TRBV3-1 (or the pseudogene TRBV3-2) with TRBJ1-2; TRBD1 agrees at 7 bases. This CDR3 comprises 13 residues. V lost 7 bases, J lost 4 bases, and 6 bases stayed unmatched. Germline V gene sequence: CDR1 LGHDT, CDR2 YNNKEL (reference sequence).

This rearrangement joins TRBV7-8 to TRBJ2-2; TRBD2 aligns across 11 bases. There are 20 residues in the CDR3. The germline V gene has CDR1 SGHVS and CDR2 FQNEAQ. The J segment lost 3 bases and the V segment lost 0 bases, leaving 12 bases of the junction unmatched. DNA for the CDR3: TGTGCCAGCAGCTTAGCGATCCTAGCGGGGGGATCATCGGACACCGGGGAGCTGTTTTTT. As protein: CASSLAILAGGSSDTGELFF. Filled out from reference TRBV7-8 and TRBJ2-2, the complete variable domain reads GAGVSQSPRYKVAKRGQDVALRCDPISGHVSLFWYQQALGQGPEFLTYFQNEAQLDKSGLPSDRFFAERPEGSVSTLKIQRTQQEDSAVYLCASSLAILAGGSSDTGELFFGEGSRLTVL.

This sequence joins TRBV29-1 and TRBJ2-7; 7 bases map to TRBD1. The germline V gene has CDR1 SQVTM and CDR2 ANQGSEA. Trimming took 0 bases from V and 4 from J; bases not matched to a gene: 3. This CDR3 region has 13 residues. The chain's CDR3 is CSVEETGAYEQYF. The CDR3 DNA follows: TGCAGCGTTGAAGAAACAGGGGCTTACGAGCAGTACTTC.

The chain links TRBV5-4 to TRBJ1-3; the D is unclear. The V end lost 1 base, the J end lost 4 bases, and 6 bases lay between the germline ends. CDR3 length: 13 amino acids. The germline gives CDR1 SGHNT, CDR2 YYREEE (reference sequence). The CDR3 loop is CASSLMGGNTIYF. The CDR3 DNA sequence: TGTGCCAGCAGCTTGATGGGGGGAAACACCATATATTTT.

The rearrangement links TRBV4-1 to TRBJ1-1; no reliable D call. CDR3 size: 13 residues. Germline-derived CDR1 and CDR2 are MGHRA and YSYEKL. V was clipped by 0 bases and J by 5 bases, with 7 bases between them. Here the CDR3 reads CASSQDGVTEAFF. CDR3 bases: TGCGCCAGCAGCCAAGATGGGGTTACTGAAGCTTTCTTT.

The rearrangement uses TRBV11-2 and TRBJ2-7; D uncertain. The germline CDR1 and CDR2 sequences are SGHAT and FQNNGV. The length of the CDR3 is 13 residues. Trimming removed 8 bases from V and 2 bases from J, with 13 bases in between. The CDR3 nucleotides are TGTGCCAGCGGAGAGAAGCGCGCCTACGAGCAGTACTTC. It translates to CASGEKRAYEQYF. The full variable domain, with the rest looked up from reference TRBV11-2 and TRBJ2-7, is EAGVAQSPRYKIIEKRQSVAFWCNPISGHATLYWYQQILGQGPKLLIQFQNNGVVDDSQLPKDRFSAERLKGVDSTLKIQPAKLEDSAVYLCASGEKRAYEQYFGPGTRLTVT.

CDR3 sequence (DNA): TGTGCCAGCAGCTTAGTTTCGATTATTAGCAATCAGCCCCAGCATTTT. Protein: CASSLVSIISNQPQHF. J is TRBJ1-5 and V is TRBV7-8; D not certain. Trimming pared 1 base from V and 0 bases from J, leaving 10 bases between. Per germline, CDR1 SGHVS and CDR2 FQNEAQ. This CDR3 region has 16 residues.

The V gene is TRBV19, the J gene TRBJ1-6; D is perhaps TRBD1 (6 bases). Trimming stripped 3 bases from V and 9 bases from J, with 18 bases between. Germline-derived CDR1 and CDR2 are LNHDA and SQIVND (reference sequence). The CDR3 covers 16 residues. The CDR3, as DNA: TGTGCCAGTAGTATCCTCGACGGACAGATGGGTTCACCCCTCCACTTT. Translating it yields CASSILDGQMGSPLHF.

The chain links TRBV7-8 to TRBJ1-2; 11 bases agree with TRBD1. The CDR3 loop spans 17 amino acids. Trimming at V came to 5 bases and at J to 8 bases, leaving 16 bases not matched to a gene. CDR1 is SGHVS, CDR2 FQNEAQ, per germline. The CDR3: CASSRRTREDRGRGYTF. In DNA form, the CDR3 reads TGTGCCAGCAGCAGGAGAACCAGGGAGGACAGGGGGCGAGGCTACACCTTC.

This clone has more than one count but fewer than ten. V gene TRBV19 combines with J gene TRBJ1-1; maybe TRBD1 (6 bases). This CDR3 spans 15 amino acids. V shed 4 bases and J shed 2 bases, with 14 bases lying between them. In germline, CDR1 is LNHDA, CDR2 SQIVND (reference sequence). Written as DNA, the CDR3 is TGTGCCAGTAGTACCAAACAGGGAGATAACACTGAAGCTTTCTTT. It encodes CASSTKQGDNTEAFF.

CDR3 coding DNA: TGTGCCAGCAGTCGATCCCAAGCGGGAGGCTCCTACAATGAGCAGTTCTTC. It translates to CASSRSQAGGSYNEQFF. The chain combines TRBV6-6 with TRBJ2-1, with TRBD2 identical over 9 bases. Trimming took 5 bases from V and 0 from J; bases not matched to a gene: 8. This CDR3 is built from 17 residues. CDR1 MNHNY and CDR2 SVGAGI come from the germline V gene (reference sequence).

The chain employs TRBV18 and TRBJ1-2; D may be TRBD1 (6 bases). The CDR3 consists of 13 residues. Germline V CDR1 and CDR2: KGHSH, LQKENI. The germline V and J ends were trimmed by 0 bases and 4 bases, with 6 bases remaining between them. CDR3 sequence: CASSPPDSYGYTF. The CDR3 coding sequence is TGTGCCAGCTCACCACCGGACAGCTATGGCTACACCTTC.

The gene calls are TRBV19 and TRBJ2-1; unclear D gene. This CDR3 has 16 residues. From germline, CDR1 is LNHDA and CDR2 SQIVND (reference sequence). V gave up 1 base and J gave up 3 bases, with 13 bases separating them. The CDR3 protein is CASSIVSRVGYNEQFF. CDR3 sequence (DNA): TGTGCCAGTAGTATAGTTTCCCGGGTGGGCTACAATGAGCAGTTCTTC.